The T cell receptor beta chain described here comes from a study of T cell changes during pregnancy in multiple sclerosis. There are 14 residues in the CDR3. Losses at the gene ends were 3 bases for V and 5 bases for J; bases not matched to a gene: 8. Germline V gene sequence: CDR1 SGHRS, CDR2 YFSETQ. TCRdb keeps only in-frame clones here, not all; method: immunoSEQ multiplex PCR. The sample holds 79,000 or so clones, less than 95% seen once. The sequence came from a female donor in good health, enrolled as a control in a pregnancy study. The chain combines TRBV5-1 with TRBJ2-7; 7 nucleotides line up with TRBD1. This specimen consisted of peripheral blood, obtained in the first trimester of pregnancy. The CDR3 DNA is TGCGCCAGCAGCTCCCAGGGGGTAGGGGACGAGCAGTACTTC. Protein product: CASSSQGVGDEQYF.